This T cell receptor beta chain was identified during a study of blood T cells in healthy people across ages. The wider study: Template switching captured about one barcoded beta molecule per two T cells.

Study-level points and caveats: In these data, TCR beta diversity tracked strongly with naive T cell percentage.

A second roughly 6 to 12 cycle PCR used barcoded and J-beta primers. Via MiXCR, TCRdb re-called the 5' RACE reads, giving one row per CDR3 protein. Among hundreds of thousands of distinct CDR3 sequences listed, 56% were seen once. Trimming shortened V by 3 bases and J by 5 bases, and 7 bases separated the two germline ends. This CDR3 has 12 amino acids. Germline V gene lookup returns CDR1 LGHNT and CDR2 FRNRAP. Concerning this clonotype itself: Its antigen is undetermined.

V usage is TRBV12-5 and J usage is TRBJ1-2; D is unclear. The clonotype was recovered from a man in his forties in good health. The sequenced sample consisted of blood. The DNA of the CDR3 is TGTGCTAGTGGTTTCGAAGGATATGGCTACACCTTC. Encoded protein: CASGFEGYGYTF.